A single sample gave rise to the 11 T cell receptor beta chains below, sequenced in a study of OX40 agonist ivuxolimab in advanced cancers. Sequencing used immunoSEQ multiplex PCR; TCRdb keeps in-frame clones, though not all of them. Counted here are 52,000 or so clones, approximately 79% occurring once; the ten biggest clones make up around 3.6%. Specimen: CD4+ or CD8+ T cells sorted from blood, collected in a trial of the OX40 agonist ivuxolimab. Receptors were obtained from an adult with an advanced solid tumor such as melanoma, head and neck, liver or kidney cancer.

This clone was picked up a small number of times. The chain has TRBV6-1 and TRBJ1-2; D is uncertain. The CDR3 length is 15 residues. Trimming took 7 bases from V and 0 from J, leaving 15 bases between them. CDR1 and CDR2 (germline): MNHNS, SASEGT. CDR3 region: CASTQGYSANYGYTF. CDR3 nucleotides: TGTGCCAGCACCCAAGGGTACAGTGCTAACTATGGCTACACCTTC.

This sequence joins TRBV5-4 and TRBJ2-4; 9 nucleotides agree with TRBD1. This CDR3 region has 15 residues. Trimming took 1 base from V and 4 from J; bases not matched to a gene: 3. Germline V gene lookup returns CDR1 SGHNT and CDR2 YYREEE (reference sequence). This CDR3 reads CASSLTGTGKNIQYF. The CDR3, as DNA: TGTGCCAGCAGCTTGACCGGGACAGGGAAAAACATTCAGTACTTC.

V gene TRBV11-3 combines with J gene TRBJ2-5, with D possibly matching TRBD1 (5 bases). Per the germline V gene, CDR1 is SGHNT and CDR2 is YENEEA. Deletions cut 5 bases from V and 2 bases from J, with 15 bases between. This CDR3 is 15 amino acids long. The CDR3 protein is CASSLGRTKQETQYF. For the CDR3, the DNA is TGTGCCAGCAGCCTCGGACGGACAAAACAAGAGACCCAGTACTTC.

V gene TRBV7-3 combines with J gene TRBJ2-2; D is unclear. Per the germline V gene, CDR1 is SGHTA and CDR2 is FQGTGA. Trimming cost V 3 bases and J 3 bases, with 11 bases left between them. This CDR3 spans 15 amino acids. Here the CDR3 reads CASSFGRSDTGELFF. The CDR3 region has the DNA TGTGCCAGCAGCTTCGGCAGGTCTGACACCGGGGAGCTGTTTTTT. The variable domain in full, with the rest retrieved from reference TRBV7-3 and TRBJ2-2, is GAGVSQTPSNKVTEKGKYVELRCDPISGHTALYWYRQSLGQGPEFLIYFQGTGAADDSGLPNDRFFAVRPEGSVSTLKIQRTERGDSAVYLCASSFGRSDTGELFFGEGSRLTVL.

This chain uses TRBV7-2 with TRBJ1-6, with 10 bases identical to TRBD1. V lost 6 bases, J lost 7 bases, and 6 bases stayed unmatched. Germline CDR1 and CDR2: SGHTA and FQGNSA. This CDR3 spans 15 amino acids. The DNA of the CDR3 is TGTGCCAGCAGGCCCCCGGGACAGGGGAATTCACCCCTCCACTTT. This codes for CASRPPGQGNSPLHF.

The chain combines TRBV10-3 with TRBJ1-1; D unclear. Trimming left V 0 bases short and J 1 base short, with 9 bases between. This CDR3 contains 15 residues. Germline values: CDR1 ENHRY, CDR2 SYGVKD. The CDR3 DNA follows: TGTGCCATCAGTGAGTCGAATCTAGGGAACACTGAAGCTTTCTTT. Translation: CAISESNLGNTEAFF.

This chain uses TRBV29-1 with TRBJ2-2; perhaps D is TRBD1 or TRBD2 (5 bases each). Germline CDR1 SQVTM, CDR2 ANQGSEA. The CDR3 extends over 12 amino acids. V was pared by 7 bases and J by 5 bases, with 11 bases between. The CDR3 nucleotides read TGCAGCGGGGGCGAGGGGACCGGGGAGCTGTTTTTT. It specifies CSGGEGTGELFF.

The chain joins TRBV4-1 to TRBJ2-3; a possible D gene is TRBD2 (6 bases). The CDR3 runs 16 residues. V lost 4 bases and J lost 0, with 14 bases in between. Germline V lookup: CDR1 MGHRA, CDR2 YSYEKL. This chain's CDR3 is CASSRGLRTSTDTQYF. Here the CDR3 DNA reads TGCGCCAGCAGCCGGGGACTTAGGACTAGCACAGATACGCAGTATTTT.

The chain employs TRBV19 and TRBJ1-3, with D hard to call. The CDR3 extends over 15 amino acids. In germline, CDR1 is LNHDA, CDR2 SQIVND (reference sequence). The V and J ends lost 4 bases and 1 base respectively, with 11 bases between them. The CDR3 sequence: CASSTELGSGNTIYF. The CDR3 DNA sequence: TGTGCCAGTAGTACGGAGTTAGGATCTGGAAACACCATATATTTT.

CDR3 region: CASSFLQSTGELFF. The CDR3 nucleotides read TGTGCCAGCAGCTTTCTGCAGTCCACCGGGGAGCTGTTTTTT. V usage is TRBV11-2 and J usage is TRBJ2-2; D gene unclear. The germline V and J ends were trimmed by 3 bases and 4 bases, with 9 bases remaining between them. Germline-derived CDR1 and CDR2 are SGHAT and FQNNGV. The CDR3 totals 14 residues.

The gene calls are TRBV7-9 and TRBJ1-1; 7 nucleotides agree with TRBD1. The CDR3 extends over 13 amino acids. V was clipped by 4 bases and J by 3 bases; unmatched bases: 2. CDR1 and CDR2 (germline): SEHNR, FQNEAQ (reference sequence). As DNA, the CDR3 is TGTGCCAGCAGCTCACAGGGGCACACTGAAGCTTTCTTT. As protein: CASSSQGHTEAFF. Drawing the rest from reference TRBV7-9 and TRBJ1-1, the complete variable domain is DTGVSQNPRHKITKRGQNVTFRCDPISEHNRLYWYRQTLGQGPEFLTYFQNEAQLEKSRLLSDRFSAERPKGSFSTLEIQRTEQGDSAMYLCASSSQGHTEAFFGQGTRLTVV.